This TCR beta chain stems from a study of a mutant IDH1 vaccine in newly diagnosed glioma. As for the study in general: Patients were started on vaccination 4-6 weeks after radiotherapy alone, or with temozolomide cycles. Earlier treatment was radiotherapy, temozolomide, or both, with most getting both. Study-level points and caveats: Patients showed vaccine-induced immune responses at a rate of around 93%.

Assay used: immunoSEQ multiplex PCR; TCRdb lists only in-frame clones, some missing. The sample records 75,000 to 80,000 clones, roughly 91% being singletons. A remark on this clone: Its target is not known.

This CDR3 has 13 residues. V lost 0 bases and J 0 bases, leaving 3 bases between the germline ends. CDR1 and CDR2 from the germline V gene are GTSNPN and SVGIG (reference sequence). As for time point: week 5, during vaccination. One vaccine dose held 300 ug of mutant IDH1 20-mer peptide and came with topical imiquimod. Sample: PBMCs, taken from a glioma patient whose treatment included an IDH1 peptide vaccine. The receptor's source is a woman between 50 and 59 years old with glioma. J is TRBJ1-5 and V is TRBV30; D uncertain. CDR3 sequence reads: CAWSVDSNQPQHF. The CDR3 nucleotides are TGTGCCTGGAGTGTAGATAGCAATCAGCCCCAGCATTTT. Combining the CDR3 with reference TRBV30 and TRBJ1-5 gives the whole variable domain SQTIHQWPATLVQPVGSPLSLECTVEGTSNPNLYWYRQAAGRGLQLLFYSVGIGQISSEVPQNLSASRPQDRQFILSSKKLLLSDSGFYLCAWSVDSNQPQHFGDGTRLSIL.